The next 5 T cell receptor beta chains were all read from a single sample in a study of T cells after yellow fever vaccination. TCRdb recomputed calls from the 5' RACE reads with MiXCR, one row per CDR3 protein. The top ten clones hold around a sixth of a sample with about 580,000 distinct CDR3 sequences, less than 20% of them seen once. The source was PBMCs, collected 5 to 6 days after the first yellow fever vaccination. The source of these receptors is a man aged 18 to 29 who received the YFV17D yellow fever vaccine.

V usage is TRBV5-1 and J usage is TRBJ2-5; TRBD1 aligns across 10 bases. The CDR3 contains 19 residues. Germline V gives CDR1 SGHRS, CDR2 YFSETQ. V was pared by 2 bases and J by 2 bases, with 15 bases of the junction left unmatched. This chain's CDR3 is CASSLIPQVGTGAQETQYF. CDR3 in DNA: TGCGCCAGCAGCTTAATCCCCCAAGTCGGGACAGGGGCACAAGAGACCCAGTACTTC.

The table lists this clonotype with a few counts. The chain employs TRBV6-5 and TRBJ1-2, with 7 bases fitting TRBD1. V was clipped by 6 bases and J by 10 bases; unmatched bases: 5. Germline V lookup: CDR1 MNHEY, CDR2 SVGAGI. The CDR3 spans 11 residues. The CDR3 nucleotides read TGTGCCAGCAGCTTAGGACAGGTCTACACCTTC. Translation: CASSLGQVYTF.

V and J are TRBV6-5 and TRBJ1-2, with TRBD1 matching over 9 bases. V was clipped by 2 bases and J by 8 bases; unmatched bases: 6. Germline CDR1 MNHEY, CDR2 SVGAGI. This CDR3 spans 14 amino acids. Here the CDR3 reads CASSYLHRGQGYTF. The CDR3 nucleotides read TGTGCCAGCAGTTACCTTCACAGGGGGCAGGGCTACACCTTC.

This clonotype was recorded a few times. The V and J genes are TRBV12-5 and TRBJ2-2, with a tentative D call TRBD1 (7 bases). Per the germline V gene, CDR1 is LGHNT and CDR2 is FRNRAP. The CDR3 extends over 14 amino acids. The CDR3 reads CALGGGANTGELFF. The CDR3 DNA sequence: TGTGCCCTAGGAGGGGGCGCAAACACCGGGGAGCTGTTTTTT.

The genes are TRBV24-1 and TRBJ1-2; D remains ambiguous. This CDR3 spans 11 amino acids. From germline, CDR1 is KGHDR and CDR2 SFDVKD. The germline V and J ends were trimmed by 9 bases and 6 bases, with 10 bases remaining between them. The CDR3 bases are TGTGCCACCTCAACAAACGATGGCTACACCTTC. Translating it yields CATSTNDGYTF.